This T cell receptor (beta chain) originates from a study of T cells after yellow fever vaccination. The CDR3 runs 18 residues. From germline, CDR1 is ENHRY and CDR2 SYGVKD. The J segment lost 3 bases and the V segment lost 2 bases, leaving 7 bases of the junction unmatched. This clonotype appeared many times. The target antigen is unknown. 5'RACE template switching produced TCR cDNA carrying a universal primer site and UMIs. MiXCR, run by TCRdb on the 5' RACE reads, gives a single entry per CDR3 protein. The sample carries about 130,000 distinct CDR3 sequences, about 6.9% recorded once. Study-wide points: Most primary-vaccination clones reappeared after the booster (about 96% CD4, roughly 88% CD8).

The source was CD4+ T cells sorted from PBMCs, collected 10 days after the yellow fever booster vaccination. The chain carries TRBV10-3 and TRBJ2-2; 12 bases match TRBD2. This TCR came from a man aged 25-45 years who received the YFV17D yellow fever vaccine. CDR3 nucleotides: TGTGCCATCAGTGAGAAGAGGACTAGCGGGACGTACACCGGGGAGCTGTTTTTT. Translated: CAISEKRTSGTYTGELFF.